This T cell receptor beta chain was captured by sequencing in a study of T cells in women clearing cervical HPV infection. V dropped 4 bases and J dropped 4; count of bases not matched to a gene: 6. There are 16 residues in the CDR3. Germline CDR1 reads KGHDR; CDR2 reads SFDVKD. Generated by immunoSEQ multiplex PCR, the TCRdb table keeps only in-frame clones and is missing some. The sample data list about 18,000 clones. A note on this clone: Read data end 3 residues before the CDR3 end; the end is taken from the germline J gene.

The receptor was derived from a woman between 18 and 69 years old with a cervical HPV16 infection that either progressed to CIN3+ or cleared (not recorded which). V gene TRBV24-1 combines with J gene TRBJ1-5; TRBD1 agrees at 10 bases. The sequencing input was blood buffy coat. CDR3 region: CATSESGTGANQPQHF. The sequenced CDR3 bases are TGTGCCACCAGTGAGTCCGGGACAGGGGCAAATCAGCCC.